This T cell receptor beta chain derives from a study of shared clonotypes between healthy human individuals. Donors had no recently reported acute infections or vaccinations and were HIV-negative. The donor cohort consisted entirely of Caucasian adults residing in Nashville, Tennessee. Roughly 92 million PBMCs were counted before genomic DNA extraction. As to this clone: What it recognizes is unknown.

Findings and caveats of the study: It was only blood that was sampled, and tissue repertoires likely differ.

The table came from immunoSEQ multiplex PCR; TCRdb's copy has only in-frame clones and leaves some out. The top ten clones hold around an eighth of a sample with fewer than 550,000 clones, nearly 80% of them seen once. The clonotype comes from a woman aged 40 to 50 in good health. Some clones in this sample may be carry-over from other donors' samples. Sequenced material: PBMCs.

The DNA of the CDR3 is TGCGCCAGCAGCCAACTGCCCGGAGAGACCCAGTACTTC. As protein: CASSQLPGETQYF. The chain has TRBV4-3 and TRBJ2-5; no reliable D call. In germline, CDR1 is LGHNA, CDR2 YSLEER. The CDR3 sequence is 13 residues long. V lost 2 bases and J lost 4, with 8 bases in between.